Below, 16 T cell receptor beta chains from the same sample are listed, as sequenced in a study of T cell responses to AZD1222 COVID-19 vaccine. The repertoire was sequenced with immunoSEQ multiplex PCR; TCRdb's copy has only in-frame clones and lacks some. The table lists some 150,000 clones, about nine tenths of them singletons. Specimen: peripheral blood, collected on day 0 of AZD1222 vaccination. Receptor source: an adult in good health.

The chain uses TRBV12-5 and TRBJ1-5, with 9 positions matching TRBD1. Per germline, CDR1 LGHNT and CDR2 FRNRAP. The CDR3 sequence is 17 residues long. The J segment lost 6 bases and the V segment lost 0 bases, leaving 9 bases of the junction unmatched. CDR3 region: CASGLVLGQGTGQPQHF. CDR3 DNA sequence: TGTGCTAGTGGTTTGGTACTTGGACAGGGGACAGGTCAGCCCCAGCATTTT.

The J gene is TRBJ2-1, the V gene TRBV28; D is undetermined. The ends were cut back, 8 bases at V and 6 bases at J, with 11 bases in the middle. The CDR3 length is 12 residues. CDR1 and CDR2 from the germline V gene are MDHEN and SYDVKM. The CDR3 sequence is CASGRRPNEQFF. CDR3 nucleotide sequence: TGTGCCAGCGGTCGACGACCCAATGAGCAGTTCTTC.

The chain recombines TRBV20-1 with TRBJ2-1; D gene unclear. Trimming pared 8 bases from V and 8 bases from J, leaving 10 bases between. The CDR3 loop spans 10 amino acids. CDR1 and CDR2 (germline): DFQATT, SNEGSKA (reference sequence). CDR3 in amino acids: CSPQRDEQFF. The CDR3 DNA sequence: TGCAGTCCTCAACGAGATGAGCAGTTCTTC.

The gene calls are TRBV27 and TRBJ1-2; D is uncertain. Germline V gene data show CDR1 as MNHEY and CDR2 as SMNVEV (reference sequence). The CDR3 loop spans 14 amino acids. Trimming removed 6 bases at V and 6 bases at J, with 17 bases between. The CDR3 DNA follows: TGTGCCAGCAGCCCCGGTTCCGTTCCTAATGGCTACACCTTC. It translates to CASSPGSVPNGYTF.

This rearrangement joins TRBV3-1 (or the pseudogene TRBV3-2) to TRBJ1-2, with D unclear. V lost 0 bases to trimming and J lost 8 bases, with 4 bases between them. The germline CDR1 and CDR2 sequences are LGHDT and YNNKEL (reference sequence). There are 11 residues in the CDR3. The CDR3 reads CASSQDWGYTF. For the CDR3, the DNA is TGTGCCAGCAGCCAAGATTGGGGCTACACCTTC.

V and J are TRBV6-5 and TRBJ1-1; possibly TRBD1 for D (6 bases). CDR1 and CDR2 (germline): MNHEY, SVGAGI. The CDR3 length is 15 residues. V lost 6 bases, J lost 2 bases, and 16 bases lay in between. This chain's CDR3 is CASSRSGGPNTEAFF. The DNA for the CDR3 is TGTGCCAGCAGCCGGTCGGGGGGCCCAAACACTGAAGCTTTCTTT.

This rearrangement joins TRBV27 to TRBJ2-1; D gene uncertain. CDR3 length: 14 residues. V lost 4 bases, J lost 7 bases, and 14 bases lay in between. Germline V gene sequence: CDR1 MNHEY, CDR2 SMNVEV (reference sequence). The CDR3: CASSSYSRNNEQFF. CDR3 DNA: TGTGCCAGCAGTTCCTATTCACGAAATAATGAGCAGTTCTTC.

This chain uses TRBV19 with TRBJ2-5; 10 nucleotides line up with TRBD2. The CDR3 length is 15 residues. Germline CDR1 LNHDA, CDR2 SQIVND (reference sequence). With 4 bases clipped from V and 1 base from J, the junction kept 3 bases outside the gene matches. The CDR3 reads CASSRTSGTQETQYF. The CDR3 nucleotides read TGTGCCAGTAGTAGGACTAGCGGTACCCAAGAGACCCAGTACTTC.

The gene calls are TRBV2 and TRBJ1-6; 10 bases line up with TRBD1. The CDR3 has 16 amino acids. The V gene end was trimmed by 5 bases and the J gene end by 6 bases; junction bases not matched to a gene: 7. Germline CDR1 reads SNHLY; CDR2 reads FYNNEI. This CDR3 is CASSIHGTGVNSPLHF. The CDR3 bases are TGTGCCAGCAGTATACATGGGACAGGGGTTAATTCACCCCTCCACTTT.

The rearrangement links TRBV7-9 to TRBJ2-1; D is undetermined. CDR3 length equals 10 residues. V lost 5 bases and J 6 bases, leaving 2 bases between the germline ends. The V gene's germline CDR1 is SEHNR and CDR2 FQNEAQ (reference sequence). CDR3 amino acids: CASSPNEQFF. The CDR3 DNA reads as TGTGCCAGCAGCCCCAATGAGCAGTTCTTC.

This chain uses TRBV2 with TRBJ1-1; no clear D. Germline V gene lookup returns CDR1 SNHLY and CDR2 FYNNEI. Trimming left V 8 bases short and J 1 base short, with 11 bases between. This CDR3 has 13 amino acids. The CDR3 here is CASYLIRNTEAFF. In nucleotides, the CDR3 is TGTGCCAGCTACCTAATCAGGAACACTGAAGCTTTCTTT.

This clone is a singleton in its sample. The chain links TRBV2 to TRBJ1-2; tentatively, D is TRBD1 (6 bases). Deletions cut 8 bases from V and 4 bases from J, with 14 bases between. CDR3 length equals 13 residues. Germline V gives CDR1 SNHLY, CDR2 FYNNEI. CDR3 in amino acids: CASLRDRSYGYTF. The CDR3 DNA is TGTGCCAGCCTGCGAGACAGGAGCTATGGCTACACCTTC.

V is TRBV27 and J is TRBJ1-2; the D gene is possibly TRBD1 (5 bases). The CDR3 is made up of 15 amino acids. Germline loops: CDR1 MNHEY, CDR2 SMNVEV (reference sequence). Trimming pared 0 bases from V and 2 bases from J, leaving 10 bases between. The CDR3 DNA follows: TGTGCCAGCAGTTTATCTACAGGAAGAAACTATGGCTACACCTTC. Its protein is CASSLSTGRNYGYTF.

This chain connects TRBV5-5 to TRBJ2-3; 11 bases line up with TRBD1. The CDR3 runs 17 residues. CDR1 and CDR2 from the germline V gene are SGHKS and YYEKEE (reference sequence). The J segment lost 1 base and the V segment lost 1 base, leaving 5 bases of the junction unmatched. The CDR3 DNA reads TGTGCCAGCAGCTTGTTGGGACAGGGGGGGCGCACAGATACGCAGTATTTT. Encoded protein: CASSLLGQGGRTDTQYF.

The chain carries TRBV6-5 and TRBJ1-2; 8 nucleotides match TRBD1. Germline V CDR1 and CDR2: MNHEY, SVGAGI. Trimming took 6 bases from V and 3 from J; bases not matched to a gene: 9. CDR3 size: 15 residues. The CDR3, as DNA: TGTGCCAGCAGGAGACAGGGGCCCCCAGACTATGGCTACACCTTC. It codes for CASRRQGPPDYGYTF.

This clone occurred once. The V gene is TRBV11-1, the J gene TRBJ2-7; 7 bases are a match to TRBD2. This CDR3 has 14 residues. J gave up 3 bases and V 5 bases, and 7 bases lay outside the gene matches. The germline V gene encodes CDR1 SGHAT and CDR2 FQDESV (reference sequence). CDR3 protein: CASSIIGTIYEQYF. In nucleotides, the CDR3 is TGTGCCAGCAGCATTATTGGGACTATCTACGAGCAGTACTTC.